The 8 T cell receptor beta chains below come from one sample, sequenced in a study of early T cells in non-severe SARS-CoV-2 infection. Using its own MiXCR run on the 5' RACE reads, TCRdb lists one record per CDR3 protein. This sample has approximately 63,000 distinct CDR3 sequences, with 5.9% found just once. Sequenced here: whole blood, sampled at baseline. The receptor set was obtained from an adult who was a healthcare worker with PCR-confirmed SARS-CoV-2 infection or an uninfected control (not recorded which).

This clonotype showed up many times. The chain employs TRBV6-6 and TRBJ1-1; D possibly corresponds to TRBD1 (5 bases). Trimming removed 4 bases at V and 8 bases at J, with 14 bases between. The CDR3 is made up of 13 amino acids. Looked up from germline, CDR1 is MNHNY and CDR2 is SVGAGI (reference sequence). The DNA for the CDR3 is TGTGCCAGCAGTTTGACGAGGAACAGGGAAGCTTTCTTT. Protein product: CASSLTRNREAFF.

This clonotype appeared many times. This chain connects TRBV27 to TRBJ2-7; tentatively, D is TRBD2 (6 bases). CDR3 length: 14 residues. V lost 5 bases to trimming and J lost 0 bases, with 11 bases between them. Germline assignment: CDR1 MNHEY and CDR2 SMNVEV (reference sequence). The CDR3 DNA is TGTGCCAGCAGTCTCGGGACTGCCTCCTACGAGCAGTACTTC. It codes for CASSLGTASYEQYF.

V gene TRBV20-1 combines with J gene TRBJ2-2; 14 bases are a match to TRBD2. The junction had 5 bases not matched to a gene; V was cut back by 6 bases and J by 5 bases. The CDR3 has 15 residues. From germline, CDR1 is DFQATT and CDR2 SNEGSKA (reference sequence). CDR3 sequence reads: CSARLAGGPTGELFF. The CDR3 DNA is TGCAGTGCGAGACTAGCGGGAGGGCCGACCGGGGAGCTGTTTTTT.

This clonotype has a count of ten or more. The rearrangement joins TRBV9 to TRBJ2-5; 10 bases align to TRBD2. The CDR3 length is 14 residues. Germline V CDR1 and CDR2: SGDLS, YYNGEE. Unmatched junction bases numbered 2, after V lost 4 bases and J lost 2 bases. CDR3 protein: CASSRTSGQETQYF. For the CDR3, the DNA is TGTGCCAGCAGCCGGACTAGCGGTCAAGAGACCCAGTACTTC.

This chain connects TRBV27 to TRBJ2-4; 11 nucleotides agree with TRBD2. This CDR3 has 17 amino acids. CDR1 is MNHEY and CDR2 is SMNVEV in the germline V gene (reference sequence). Germline trimming cut 5 bases from V and 1 base from J; bases unmatched to any gene: 7. The CDR3, as DNA: TGTGCCAGCAGTAAGACTAGCGGGGACCGGGCCAAAAACATTCAGTACTTC. Protein product: CASSKTSGDRAKNIQYF.

The chain employs TRBV9 and TRBJ2-3; D not resolved. The CDR3 totals 16 residues. CDR1 and CDR2 (germline): SGDLS, YYNGEE. Trimming took 0 bases from V and 3 from J, leaving 14 bases between them. CDR3 sequence (DNA): TGTGCCAGCAGCGTAGAGGCCAGTTGGGGTACAGATACGCAGTATTTT. Its protein product is CASSVEASWGTDTQYF. Full variable domain (rest looked up from reference TRBV9 and TRBJ2-3): DSGVTQTPKHLITATGQRVTLRCSPRSGDLSVYWYQQSLDQGLQFLIQYYNGEERAKGNILERFSAQQFPDLHSELNLSSLELGDSALYFCASSVEASWGTDTQYFGPGTRLTVL.

Ten or more counts support this clonotype. CDR3 DNA: TGCGCCAGCAGCTTCGGGAGCCGGGCCACTGAAGCTTTCTTT. Translating it yields CASSFGSRATEAFF. This rearrangement joins TRBV5-1 to TRBJ1-1; D is uncertain. The CDR3 totals 14 residues. V lost 2 bases, J lost 4 bases, and 12 bases lay in between. The germline V gene has CDR1 SGHRS and CDR2 YFSETQ.

The chain employs TRBV10-3 and TRBJ2-1, with TRBD2 identical over 8 bases. V lost 0 bases to trimming and J lost 10 bases; unmatched junction nucleotides: 11. From germline, CDR1 is ENHRY and CDR2 SYGVKD. The CDR3 length is 16 residues. CDR3 loop: CAISESQREILWEQFF. The CDR3 nucleotides read TGTGCCATCAGTGAGTCCCAGCGGGAGATTTTGTGGGAGCAGTTCTTC.